This T cell receptor (beta chain) was retrieved from a study of blood T cell repertoires in COVID-19. Background on the study: The study drew acute and convalescent COVID-19 samples from the United States, Italy and Spain. PBMCs, B-cell-depleted T cells, or T cells provided the cDNA or gDNA that made up the material.

Sequencing was performed with immunoSEQ multiplex PCR; in TCRdb, only in-frame clones are kept and a portion is missing. The sample lists 50,000 or so clones; approximately 85% were seen once. In germline, CDR1 is SGHRS, CDR2 YFSETQ. Trimming took 5 bases from V and 5 from J, leaving 13 bases between them. The CDR3 has 13 residues. The V gene is TRBV5-1, the J gene TRBJ1-1; tentative D call: TRBD1 (5 bases). The clonotype originates from a human donor in a cohort sampled during active COVID-19. Source material: peripheral blood. CDR3 DNA sequence: TGCGCCAGCAGGTATGGGGCGCAAACTGAAGCTTTCTTT. Its translation is CASRYGAQTEAFF.